This T cell receptor (beta chain) originates from a study of blood T cell repertoires in COVID-19. Across the study: Sample material is recorded as cDNA or gDNA derived from T cells, B-cell-depleted T cells, or PBMCs.

Original methodology: Nucleated cell number was recorded as an estimate derived from reference gene primer amplification. The protocol was immunoSEQ multiplex PCR, while the TCRdb copy is restricted to in-frame clones and leaves out a portion. V and J calls and clone size are those listed in that table; D and trimming were worked out from the DNA. This table has about 120,000 clones, more than 75% appearing once. The sequence was collected from a human donor in a cohort sampled during active COVID-19. Sequenced: peripheral blood.

CDR3 in amino acids: CASGRDYQNEQYF. The CDR3 nucleotides are TGCGCCAGCGGCCGGGACTATCAAAACGAGCAGTACTTC. This rearrangement joins TRBV5-1 to TRBJ2-7, with 7 bases matching TRBD2. There are 13 residues in the CDR3. Germline-derived CDR1 and CDR2 are SGHRS and YFSETQ. V shed 7 bases, J shed 5 bases, and the junction held 9 bases outside the gene matches.